Below, 2 T cell receptor beta chains from the same sample are listed, as sequenced in a study of blood T cells in healthy people across ages. PCR was performed a second time for about 7 to 11 cycles using a sample-barcoded 5' primer and a J-beta primer mix. TCRdb independently ran MiXCR on the 5' RACE reads; one entry per CDR3 protein. This sample yields 800,000 to 950,000 distinct CDR3 sequences, of which roughly 35% are seen a single time; 10% to 15% belongs to the top ten. Source material: blood. These receptors came from a man between 18 and 35 years old in good health.

Comments on this clonotype: The junction and the germline gene differ at one end; a read error may be behind it. The chain combines TRBV12-3 or TRBV12-4 with TRBJ1-4; D unclear. The CDR3 extends over 13 amino acids. The CDR3 reads CVSTGTTGEKLFF. The CDR3 region has the DNA TGTGTCAGCACGGGCACCACGGGTGAAAAACTGTTTTTT.

This clonotype was seen a handful of times. CDR3 in DNA: TGTGCCAGCAGTTATATCGGACGGACAGGAAACGTAATAAACTATGGCTACACCTTC. Its protein is CASSYIGRTGNVINYGYTF. The J gene is TRBJ1-2, the V gene TRBV28, with TRBD1 identical over 7 bases. This CDR3 spans 19 amino acids. The germline CDR1 and CDR2 sequences are MDHEN and SYDVKM. Trimming at V came to 4 bases and at J to 2 bases, leaving 19 bases not matched to a gene.